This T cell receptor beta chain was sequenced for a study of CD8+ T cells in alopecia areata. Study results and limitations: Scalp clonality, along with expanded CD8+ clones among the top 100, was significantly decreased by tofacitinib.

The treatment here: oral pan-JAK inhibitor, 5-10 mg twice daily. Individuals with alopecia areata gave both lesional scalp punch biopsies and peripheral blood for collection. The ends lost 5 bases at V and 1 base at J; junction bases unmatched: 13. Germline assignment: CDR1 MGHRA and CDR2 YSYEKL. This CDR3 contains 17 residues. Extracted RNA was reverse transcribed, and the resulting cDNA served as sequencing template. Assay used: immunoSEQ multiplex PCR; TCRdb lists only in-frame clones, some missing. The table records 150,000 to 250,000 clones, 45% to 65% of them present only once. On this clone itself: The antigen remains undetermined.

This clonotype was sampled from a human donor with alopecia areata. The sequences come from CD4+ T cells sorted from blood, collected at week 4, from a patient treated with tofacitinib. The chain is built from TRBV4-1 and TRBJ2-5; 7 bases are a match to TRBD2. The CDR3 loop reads CASSGPRTRHSQETQYF. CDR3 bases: TGCGCCAGCAGCGGCCCTCGGACTAGGCACTCCCAAGAGACCCAGTACTTC.